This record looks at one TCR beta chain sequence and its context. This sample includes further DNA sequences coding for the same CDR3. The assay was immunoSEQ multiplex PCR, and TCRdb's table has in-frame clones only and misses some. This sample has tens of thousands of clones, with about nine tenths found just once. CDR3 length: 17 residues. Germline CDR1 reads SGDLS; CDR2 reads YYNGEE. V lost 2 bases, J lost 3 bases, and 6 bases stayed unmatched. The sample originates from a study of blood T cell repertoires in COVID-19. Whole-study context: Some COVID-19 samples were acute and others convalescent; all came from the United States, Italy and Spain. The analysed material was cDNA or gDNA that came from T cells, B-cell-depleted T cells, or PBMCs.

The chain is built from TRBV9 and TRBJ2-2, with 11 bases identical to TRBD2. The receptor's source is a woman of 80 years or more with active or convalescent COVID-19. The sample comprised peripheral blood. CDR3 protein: CASSVIAGGPDTGELFF. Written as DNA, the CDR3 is TGTGCCAGCAGCGTCATAGCGGGGGGGCCGGACACCGGGGAGCTGTTTTTT.